This is a list of T cell receptor beta chains from one sample in a study of cytomegalovirus exposure and HLA in healthy donors. Sequenced by immunoSEQ multiplex PCR; TCRdb stores in-frame clones only, minus some. The sample has under 130,000 clones, about three quarters seen once. Sequencing input: PBMCs. The receptors derive from a woman aged 40-49 years in good health and CMV-seropositive. CDR3s include the opening cysteine and the closing phenylalanine or tryptophan. Each record gives: J gene, V gene, CDR3 protein.

j_gene: TRBJ2-1
v_gene: TRBV5-4
CDR3aa: CASSYRGSYNEQFF

j_gene: TRBJ1-4
v_gene: TRBV7-2
CDR3aa: CASSPGDPSNGKLFF

j_gene: TRBJ1-6
v_gene: TRBV2
CDR3aa: CASSITGGGSPLHF

j_gene: TRBJ2-3
v_gene: TRBV2
CDR3aa: CAKRRGPTDTQYF

j_gene: TRBJ2-3
v_gene: TRBV19
CDR3aa: CASSIDLFGGSTDTQYF

j_gene: TRBJ2-5
v_gene: TRBV5-1
CDR3aa: CASSSGQQETQYF

j_gene: TRBJ2-3
v_gene: TRBV4-1
CDR3aa: CASSPRTGGPTDTQYF

j_gene: TRBJ2-2
v_gene: TRBV27
CDR3aa: CASSWAFGEYTGELFF

j_gene: TRBJ2-7
v_gene: TRBV5-1
CDR3aa: CASSPGTGGALPSSYEQYF

j_gene: TRBJ2-5
v_gene: TRBV5-1
CDR3aa: CASSPEPGTQYF

j_gene: TRBJ1-2
v_gene: TRBV6-5
CDR3aa: CASSYGGGRNYGYTF

j_gene: TRBJ1-1
v_gene: TRBV7-6
CDR3aa: CASSLGALTEAFF

j_gene: TRBJ2-3
v_gene: TRBV5-1
CDR3aa: CASRPGHSTDTQYF

j_gene: TRBJ2-2
v_gene: TRBV18
CDR3aa: CASSPLSTGQGTGELFF

j_gene: TRBJ1-5
v_gene: TRBV10-2
CDR3aa: CASSESRVSKPQHF

j_gene: TRBJ1-4
v_gene: TRBV5-1
CDR3aa: CASSLRTVDEKLFF

j_gene: TRBJ2-3
v_gene: TRBV6-6
CDR3aa: CASSYQGQGTDTQYF

j_gene: TRBJ1-2
v_gene: TRBV5-6
CDR3aa: CASSVAGTGASGYTF

j_gene: -
v_gene: TRBV5-1
CDR3aa: CASSLVAARNTGELFF

j_gene: TRBJ1-5
v_gene: TRBV15
CDR3aa: CATSTLGQGGTQPQHF

j_gene: TRBJ2-1
v_gene: TRBV7-6
CDR3aa: CASSLAMLGRNEQFF

j_gene: TRBJ2-7
v_gene: TRBV11-2
CDR3aa: CASRFTTLSSYEQYF

j_gene: TRBJ2-1
v_gene: TRBV5-5
CDR3aa: CASRRQGIYNEQFF

j_gene: TRBJ2-1
v_gene: TRBV10-3
CDR3aa: CAISETRTSGSGEQFF

j_gene: TRBJ2-7
v_gene: TRBV7-8
CDR3aa: CASSFFGTGGFEQYF

j_gene: TRBJ2-1
v_gene: TRBV9
CDR3aa: CASSVFSGNEQFF

j_gene: TRBJ2-7
v_gene: TRBV7-2
CDR3aa: CASSLQGSSYEQYF

j_gene: TRBJ2-1
v_gene: TRBV11-2
CDR3aa: CASRESGTGFFNEQFF

j_gene: TRBJ2-4
v_gene: TRBV14
CDR3aa: CASSPRRSSGGPGDIQYF

j_gene: TRBJ2-2
v_gene: TRBV2
CDR3aa: CASKKTGVGGELFF

j_gene: TRBJ1-6
v_gene: TRBV6-1
CDR3aa: CASSEAWQNSPLHF

j_gene: TRBJ2-7
v_gene: TRBV9
CDR3aa: CASSKRQTSSYEQYF

j_gene: TRBJ2-1
v_gene: TRBV29-1
CDR3aa: CSVEGDYSYNEQFF

j_gene: TRBJ1-2
v_gene: TRBV5-4
CDR3aa: CASTPTPRVYGSPQAYGYTF

j_gene: TRBJ2-1
v_gene: TRBV15
CDR3aa: CATSRDLTLAEYNEQFF

j_gene: TRBJ1-1
v_gene: TRBV28
CDR3aa: CASSSGTPLAFF

j_gene: TRBJ2-3
v_gene: TRBV5-4
CDR3aa: CASSFGLREGLTDTQYF

j_gene: TRBJ2-7
v_gene: TRBV5-1
CDR3aa: CASSPGRGPARFEQYF

j_gene: TRBJ1-2
v_gene: TRBV14
CDR3aa: CASSQVGSPTNYGYTF

j_gene: TRBJ2-1
v_gene: TRBV6-1
CDR3aa: CASTRRALYNEQFF

j_gene: TRBJ2-3
v_gene: TRBV7-8
CDR3aa: CASSSWGGGTDTQYF

j_gene: TRBJ1-3
v_gene: TRBV7-9
CDR3aa: CSSSLVRRYGNTIYF

j_gene: TRBJ2-1
v_gene: TRBV11-2
CDR3aa: CASSDRRRRVNEQFF

j_gene: TRBJ2-3
v_gene: TRBV6-6
CDR3aa: CASSPSPDTQYF

j_gene: TRBJ1-1
v_gene: TRBV11-3
CDR3aa: CASSVQGSTEAFF

j_gene: TRBJ2-7
v_gene: TRBV6-5
CDR3aa: CASSYHFNRGGEQYF

j_gene: TRBJ2-2
v_gene: TRBV19
CDR3aa: CASSIYDGSQGRHTGELFF

j_gene: TRBJ2-7
v_gene: TRBV6-4
CDR3aa: CASAKRAGDYEQYF

j_gene: TRBJ2-7
v_gene: TRBV4-2
CDR3aa: CASSRLPVRIREGYEQYF

j_gene: TRBJ2-1
v_gene: TRBV28
CDR3aa: CASRDRGFSSYNEQFF

j_gene: TRBJ2-5
v_gene: TRBV27
CDR3aa: CASSLGTTGGGAETQYF

j_gene: TRBJ1-6
v_gene: TRBV28
CDR3aa: CASSLYSGGGAYSANSPLHF